This T cell receptor (beta chain) was found in a study of PD-1 blockade in classical Hodgkin lymphoma. Study-level points and caveats: Whatever underlies the repertoire differences (possibly disease activity or prior therapy) remains undefined. Lower baseline TCR diversity was reported for newly diagnosed patients than for healthy donors.

The protocol was immunoSEQ multiplex PCR, while the TCRdb copy is restricted to in-frame clones and leaves out a portion. This sample has around 5,000 clones; 75% to 90% occur once, and the top ten carry about an eighth. CDR3 length equals 14 residues. V dropped 6 bases and J dropped 2; count of bases not matched to a gene: 7. Time point described: newly diagnosed, previously untreated cHL patient sample. Magnetic depletion of non-target cells from thawed PBMCs yielded purified CD8+ T cells. Untreated, newly diagnosed classical Hodgkin lymphoma PBMCs were used for comparison. A word on this clone: Its target is not known.

This sequence joins TRBV23-1 and TRBJ2-7, with 7 nucleotides matching TRBD1. TRBV23-1 is filed as an ORF, its function uncertain. The material sequenced was CD8+ T cells from blood. The clonotype originates from a human donor with classical Hodgkin lymphoma. The CDR3 DNA follows: TGCGCCAGCAGCCCGGACAGGAAAGCCTACGAGCAGTACTTC. Amino acids: CASSPDRKAYEQYF.